The sequence of this T cell receptor (beta chain) was determined in a study of T-cell reconstitution after alpha-beta-depleted transplantation in children. CDR1 and CDR2 (germline): SGHRS, YFSETQ. Trimming removed 4 bases from V and 3 bases from J; junction bases left unmatched: 5. This CDR3 region has 15 residues. This clonotype was counted ten times or more. Its antigen is currently unknown. Researchers prepared the TCRbeta library using unique molecular identifiers, the study reports. TCRdb processed the PCR reads anew with MiXCR; each CDR3 protein has one entry. Of about 7,200 distinct CDR3 sequences in the sample, roughly 4.8% were seen once. Study-level points and caveats: At day 60, the high TCRbeta diversity found in some patients originated from recipient T cells and thymic progenitors that had survived. One year after transplant, T-cell counts and diversity came mostly from newly produced T cells. By about two months after transplant, alpha-beta T cells reportedly arose from several hundred graft clones that had expanded.

The chain is built from TRBV5-1 and TRBJ2-2; 8 bases line up with TRBD2. The sequence came from a child less than two years old who had a stem cell transplant for acute myeloid leukemia, so the T cells may come from the graft donor. The material sequenced was PBMCs, mostly from graft donor cells, taken 180 days after TCRalphabeta/CD19-depleted stem cell transplant. CDR3 sequence (DNA): TGCGCCAGCAGCCCCACTAGCGGCGACACCGGGGAGCTGTTTTTT. It is translated as CASSPTSGDTGELFF.